The following is a TCR beta chain sequence with its context. Its antigen is not identified. This sample stems from a study of brain T cells in children with intractable seizures. The length of the CDR3 is 12 residues. Trimming shortened V by 11 bases and J by 10 bases, and 20 bases separated the two germline ends. Whole-study findings and limits: Pre-surgery blood may have been undersampled, hiding some clones. Patients' HCMV serostatus was unknown; virus specificity rests on CDR3 similarity alone.

Data came from immunoSEQ multiplex PCR; TCRdb stores just in-frame clones and leaves some out. The sample carries 340,000 or so clones, about 93% recorded once. Time point defined: blood from clinic visit 5 months post-surgery; TSC patient then seizure free. The sequenced cases were selected for having the highest brain T cell transcript signatures. Before surgery, patients took at least one anti-epileptic drug. The rearrangement links TRBV12-3 or TRBV12-4 to TRBJ1-1, with D possibly being TRBD1 (5 bases). Sample: peripheral blood, taken more than 4 months after surgery. This receptor was identified in a boy under two years old with tuberous sclerosis and intractable seizures. CDR3 nucleotides: TGTGCCGGCCAGATCTCAGGGATCAGAGCTTTCTTT. Translation: CAGQISGIRAFF.